This T cell receptor beta chain was recorded in a study of T cell responses to AZD1222 COVID-19 vaccine. On the study more broadly: Second doses at about 4 or about 12 weeks were pooled. Overall study results and limits: It should be noted that donors were predominantly white British and more often female, and clonal diversity was possibly underestimated.

This CDR3 spans 15 amino acids. Germline CDR1 is LNHDA and CDR2 is SQIVND (reference sequence). V was clipped by 1 base and J by 2 bases; unmatched bases: 5. Sequencing was performed with immunoSEQ multiplex PCR; in TCRdb, only in-frame clones are kept and a portion is missing. The sample records about 120,000 clones, 90% to 95% being singletons. This clone was counted once. Its antigen is unknown. The chain employs TRBV19 and TRBJ2-7; 7 nucleotides align to TRBD1. The sample in question was peripheral blood, obtained on day 0 of AZD1222 vaccination. This TCR was sampled from an adult in good health. CDR3 DNA: TGTGCCAGTAGTATAGGTCAGCAGGGGGCCTACGAGCAGTACTTC. It codes for CASSIGQQGAYEQYF.